Listed here are 25 T cell receptor beta chains from one sample, sequenced in a study of OX40 agonist ivuxolimab in advanced cancers. Receptor amplification or capture employed the immunoSEQ multiplex PCR assay. Sourced from immuneACCESS, this table was stored by TCRdb with only in-frame sequences that have V and J called. A share of the clones is absent; for the studies checked, an unresolved V gene accounts for under half, and the remainder has no known explanation. This sample is represented by fewer than 90,000 clones; over 90% of them were singletons. The ten largest clones capture about 6.6% of the sample. This material consisted of CD4+ or CD8+ T cells sorted from blood, taken in a trial of the OX40 agonist ivuxolimab. The receptors shown here come from an adult with an advanced solid tumor such as melanoma, head and neck, liver or kidney cancer.

There are a few counts of this clone. The chain uses TRBV7-9 and TRBJ1-1; 9 positions match TRBD1. The germline gives CDR1 SEHNR, CDR2 FQNEAQ (reference sequence). The CDR3 totals 13 residues. Losses at the gene ends were 5 bases for V and 5 bases for J; bases not matched to a gene: 3. The CDR3 DNA sequence: TGTGCCAGCAGCCCGACAGGGGGAACTGAAGCTTTCTTT. Amino acid sequence: CASSPTGGTEAFF.

The genes are TRBV27 and TRBJ2-1; D is perhaps TRBD1 (5 bases). This CDR3 has 14 residues. The V and J ends lost 0 bases and 4 bases respectively, with 7 bases between them. CDR1 and CDR2 (germline): MNHEY, SMNVEV (reference sequence). CDR3 sequence reads: CASSLSQVYNEQFF. The CDR3 coding sequence is TGTGCCAGCAGTTTATCACAGGTGTACAATGAGCAGTTCTTC.

The chain's CDR3 is CASSWRGGSSYEQYF. The DNA for the CDR3 is TGTGCCAGCAGTTGGAGGGGAGGAAGCTCCTACGAGCAGTACTTC. This chain links TRBV27 with TRBJ2-7; D might be TRBD2 (6 bases). The CDR3 is 15 amino acids. V lost 4 bases and J lost 0, with 13 bases in between. Germline V gives CDR1 MNHEY, CDR2 SMNVEV (reference sequence).

This chain links TRBV7-8 with TRBJ2-5; 11 nucleotides line up with TRBD1. The germline CDR1 and CDR2 sequences are SGHVS and FQNEAQ. V gave up 5 bases and J gave up 5 bases; unmatched junction bases: 10. This CDR3 region has 16 residues. This CDR3 reads CASSPRDRGLGETQYF. The CDR3 nucleotides are TGTGCCAGCAGCCCAAGGGACAGGGGGTTAGGGGAGACCCAGTACTTC.

The chain combines TRBV9 with TRBJ2-7, with D hard to call. Trimming left V 0 bases short and J 6 bases short, with 16 bases between. Germline CDR1 is SGDLS and CDR2 is YYNGEE. CDR3 length equals 15 residues. This chain's CDR3 is CASSVGDLGKGEQYF. The CDR3 coding sequence is TGTGCCAGCAGCGTAGGCGACCTCGGAAAGGGCGAGCAGTACTTC.

The chain recombines TRBV15 with TRBJ2-7; TRBD2 might be the D (5 bases). The germline V gene has CDR1 LNHNV and CDR2 YYDKDF (reference sequence). The V gene lost 6 bases and the J gene lost 3 bases, with 9 bases spanning the gap. This CDR3 spans 12 amino acids. The CDR3 nucleotides are TGTGCCACCAGGGACTCACTCTACGAGCAGTACTTC. Translating gives CATRDSLYEQYF.

The CDR3 DNA reads TGTGCCAGCAGTTTTTATATGGGGGGGGGCTATGGCTACACCTTC. Protein sequence: CASSFYMGGGYGYTF. V gene TRBV27 combines with J gene TRBJ1-2, with a tentative D call TRBD1 (5 bases). The germline V gene encodes CDR1 MNHEY and CDR2 SMNVEV (reference sequence). V lost 3 bases and J lost 4, with 15 bases in between. The CDR3 is 15 residues long.

The CDR3 loop reads CASSLAGGYNEQFF. DNA for the CDR3: TGTGCCAGCAGCTTAGCGGGAGGTTACAATGAGCAGTTCTTC. This sequence joins TRBV7-6 and TRBJ2-1, with D tentatively TRBD2 (6 bases). V lost 0 bases and J lost 4, with 7 bases in between. Germline-derived CDR1 and CDR2 are SGHVS and FNYEAQ. CDR3 length equals 14 residues.

The chain combines TRBV27 with TRBJ1-1, with 7 bases that match TRBD1. The junction had 4 bases not matched to a gene; V was cut back by 2 bases and J by 1 base. The CDR3 covers 15 residues. Looked up from germline, CDR1 is MNHEY and CDR2 is SMNVEV (reference sequence). The CDR3 coding sequence is TGTGCCAGCAGTTTACGCAACAGGGGGAACACTGAAGCTTTCTTT. It translates to CASSLRNRGNTEAFF.

The rearrangement uses TRBV30 and TRBJ2-7, with TRBD2 matching over 7 bases. The CDR3 length is 13 residues. Germline CDR1 is GTSNPN and CDR2 is SVGIG (reference sequence). J gave up 3 bases and V 0 bases, and 2 bases lay outside the gene matches. The CDR3 region is CAWSVSGGYEQYF. CDR3 bases: TGTGCCTGGAGTGTATCGGGGGGCTACGAGCAGTACTTC.

This chain joins TRBV9 and TRBJ1-2; D unclear. Germline V CDR1 and CDR2: SGDLS, YYNGEE. The length of the CDR3 is 13 residues. Trimming cost V 4 bases and J 8 bases, with 15 bases left between them. The DNA of the CDR3 is TGTGCCAGCAGCCCCGGACCGGTCTCGGGCTACACCTTC. As protein: CASSPGPVSGYTF.

The chain joins TRBV9 to TRBJ2-5, with D unclear. Trimming cost V 0 bases and J 1 base, with 7 bases left between them. This CDR3 region has 14 residues. In germline, CDR1 is SGDLS, CDR2 YYNGEE. The CDR3 region has the DNA TGTGCCAGCAGCGTAGCTTACGGCCAAGAGACCCAGTACTTC. Its translation: CASSVAYGQETQYF.

The chain carries TRBV7-6 and TRBJ1-1, with TRBD1 matching 7 bases. The CDR3 totals 16 residues. V dropped 0 bases and J dropped 2; count of bases not matched to a gene: 6. Germline assignment: CDR1 SGHVS and CDR2 FNYEAQ. The CDR3 loop reads CASSLAEAGGNTEAFF. The CDR3 nucleotides read TGTGCCAGCAGCTTAGCTGAAGCAGGGGGTAACACTGAAGCTTTCTTT.

The sample holds a few counts of this clone. The genes are TRBV2 and TRBJ1-3; D may be TRBD1 (5 bases). The germline V and J ends were trimmed by 2 bases and 1 base, with 6 bases remaining between them. This CDR3 spans 14 amino acids. Germline V lookup: CDR1 SNHLY, CDR2 FYNNEI. The CDR3, as DNA: TGTGCCAGCAGTGAATCAGGGTCTGGAAACACCATATATTTT. As protein: CASSESGSGNTIYF.

The chain couples TRBV4-3 to TRBJ2-7, with a tentative D call TRBD1 (6 bases). Trimming shortened V by 5 bases and J by 0 bases, and 14 bases separated the two germline ends. CDR3 length: 15 amino acids. In germline, CDR1 is LGHNA, CDR2 YSLEER. This chain's CDR3 is CASSAGQGSSYEQYF. The CDR3 nucleotides read TGCGCCAGCAGCGCCGGGCAGGGGAGCTCCTACGAGCAGTACTTC.

With respect to this clone: The germline gene is not matched at one end of the junction; a read error may be the cause. V gene TRBV10-3 combines with J gene TRBJ1-2; 9 positions agree with TRBD1. This CDR3 comprises 14 residues. In germline, CDR1 is ENHRY, CDR2 SYGVKD. CDR3 sequence: CAIGEQGAIDGYTF. CDR3 coding DNA: TGTGCCATCGGTGAACAGGGGGCGATCGATGGCTACACCTTC.

This sequence joins TRBV7-2 and TRBJ2-3; D perhaps matches TRBD2 (7 bases). Germline V CDR1 and CDR2: SGHTA, FQGNSA. V was cut by 2 bases and J by 3 bases, with 12 bases left in between. CDR3 length: 15 residues. CDR3 residues: CASSLWGGGTDTQYF. CDR3 in DNA: TGTGCCAGCAGCTTATGGGGGGGCGGAACAGATACGCAGTATTTT. Full variable domain (outside the CDR3, taken from reference TRBV7-2 and TRBJ2-3): GAGVSQSPSNKVTEKGKDVELRCDPISGHTALYWYRQSLGQGLEFLIYFQGNSAPDKSGLPSDRFSAERTGGSVSTLTIQRTQQEDSAVYLCASSLWGGGTDTQYFGPGTRLTVL.

The CDR3 protein is CASSLRSRGGSTDTQYF. The DNA of the CDR3 is TGTGCCAGCAGTTTAAGGTCTCGCGGGGGGAGCACAGATACGCAGTATTTT. V gene TRBV27 combines with J gene TRBJ2-3; 8 bases fit TRBD2. CDR1 MNHEY and CDR2 SMNVEV come from the germline V gene (reference sequence). Trimming at V came to 2 bases and at J to 0 bases, leaving 7 bases not matched to a gene. The CDR3 is 17 amino acids.

The rearrangement joins TRBV19 to TRBJ2-7; 9 bases map to TRBD1. Germline trimming cut 3 bases from V and 3 bases from J; bases unmatched to any gene: 3. This CDR3 has 14 amino acids. Germline lookup yields CDR1 LNHDA and CDR2 SQIVND (reference sequence). The CDR3 bases are TGTGCCAGTAGTATGGGGACAGGGATCTACGAGCAGTACTTC. Amino acids: CASSMGTGIYEQYF.

The V and J genes are TRBV9 and TRBJ2-7, with D hard to call. CDR1 SGDLS and CDR2 YYNGEE come from the germline V gene. This CDR3 contains 14 residues. Trimming removed 0 bases from V and 0 bases from J, with 7 bases in between. The CDR3 is CASSVAATSYEQYF. The CDR3 DNA sequence: TGTGCCAGCAGCGTAGCGGCAACCTCCTACGAGCAGTACTTC.

V is TRBV10-1 and J is TRBJ1-2; D gene uncertain. With 2 bases removed from V and 2 bases from J, the gap between germline ends came to 3 bases. This CDR3 has 12 amino acids. Germline V gene data show CDR1 as WNHNN and CDR2 as SYGVQD (reference sequence). The CDR3 reads CASSEGNYGYTF. As DNA, the CDR3 is TGCGCCAGCAGTGAGGGGAACTATGGCTACACCTTC.

This clone was observed once. V and J are TRBV9 and TRBJ2-5; 10 bases match TRBD2. V shed 4 bases, J shed 3 bases, and the junction held 3 bases outside the gene matches. The V gene's germline CDR1 is SGDLS and CDR2 YYNGEE. This CDR3 comprises 14 residues. In nucleotides, the CDR3 is TGTGCCAGCAGCCAGAGCGGGGGGGAAGAGACCCAGTACTTC. Protein: CASSQSGGEETQYF.

The chain recombines TRBV4-1 with TRBJ2-1; D is unresolved. The CDR3 spans 12 residues. Germline loops: CDR1 MGHRA, CDR2 YSYEKL. V shed 4 bases and J shed 7 bases, with 8 bases lying between them. The chain's CDR3 is CASSPQSNEQFF. For the CDR3, the DNA is TGCGCCAGCAGCCCACAGAGTAATGAGCAGTTCTTC.

The chain is built from TRBV15 and TRBJ1-5; no clear D gene. Germline V gene lookup returns CDR1 LNHNV and CDR2 YYDKDF (reference sequence). This CDR3 has 15 residues. V shed 0 bases and J shed 1 base, with 7 bases lying between them. The DNA for the CDR3 is TGTGCCACCAGCAGAGACGTAAGCAGCAATCAGCCCCAGCATTTT. Translated: CATSRDVSSNQPQHF.

The chain uses TRBV5-8 and TRBJ1-2; D is unresolved. Trimming pared 1 base from V and 6 bases from J, leaving 10 bases between. Germline V CDR1 and CDR2: SGHTS, YDEGEE. The CDR3 contains 13 residues. The CDR3 loop is CASSLLYRDGYTF. CDR3 coding DNA: TGTGCCAGCAGCTTGCTCTATCGGGATGGCTACACCTTC.